The present T cell receptor (beta chain) was sequenced within a study of T cells expressing NK-cell markers. On the study more broadly: Most of the eight sequenced donors were HCMV-seropositive; one was seronegative.

This CDR3 region has 16 residues. The germline V gene has CDR1 LGHDT and CDR2 YNNKEL (reference sequence). The authors made TCR beta cDNA libraries by 5'RACE template switching. This switching added a universal primer site and UMIs. One entry per CDR3 protein, without DNA, is what TCRdb gives after re-calling the 5' RACE reads. The listing records some 460,000 distinct CDR3 sequences. Broader study findings: These same clonotypes (in four donors) also led the CD3+CD56-NKG2C+ fraction. Several of the donors carried dominant NKG2C+ clonotypes that took up 1.0-7.0% of their CD8+ T cells.

Comment on this clonotype: Its antigen is unidentified.

This clonotype was sampled from a woman aged 45-65 years in good health. The chain recombines TRBV3-1 with TRBJ2-2; TCRdb reports TRBD1, a call that lacks DNA to check it against. Sequenced material: blood T cells: a sorted CD56 or NKG2C T cell subset, CD4+ or CD8+ T cells, or bulk PBMC T cells (not recorded which). Here the CDR3 reads CASSQGWGQGAGELFF.